The 15 T cell receptor beta chains listed next were all sequenced from one sample in a study of cytomegalovirus exposure and HLA in healthy donors. Here immunoSEQ multiplex PCR was the method, and the copy in TCRdb shows in-frame clones only, minus some. Here the sample spans tens of thousands of clones, around 94% being singletons. Sequenced input: PBMCs. The receptors were sampled from a woman in her late teens or twenties in good health and CMV-seronegative.

The chain is built from TRBV27 and TRBJ2-1; 8 bases fit TRBD2. The germline V gene has CDR1 MNHEY and CDR2 SMNVEV (reference sequence). The V segment lost 5 bases and the J segment 5 bases; nucleotides outside the gene matches: 11. CDR3 length: 16 amino acids. The chain's CDR3 is CASSQPGLESHNEQFF. Here the CDR3 DNA reads TGTGCCAGCAGTCAGCCGGGACTAGAGTCCCACAATGAGCAGTTCTTC.

CDR3 DNA sequence: TGCGCCAGCAGTCGGGCGGGGGCCAGCTCTGGGGCCAACGTCCTGACTTTC. It encodes CASSRAGASSGANVLTF. The chain recombines TRBV5-1 with TRBJ2-6; maybe TRBD2 (7 bases). V was shortened by 5 bases and J by 0 bases, with 15 bases between the two germline ends. Germline V CDR1 and CDR2: SGHRS, YFSETQ. CDR3 size: 17 residues.

This clone appeared once. The chain joins TRBV9 to TRBJ1-4; 12 bases are shared with TRBD1. V trimming: 4 bases; J trimming: 6 bases; junction bases outside the gene matches: 4. The germline V gene encodes CDR1 SGDLS and CDR2 YYNGEE. The CDR3 contains 15 residues. The CDR3 loop reads CASSIGTGGDEKLFF. CDR3 nucleotides: TGTGCCAGCAGCATCGGGACAGGGGGCGATGAAAAACTGTTTTTT.

The chain has TRBV19 and TRBJ1-1, with D possibly matching TRBD1 (5 bases). The V and J ends lost 1 base and 5 bases respectively, with 5 bases between them. The germline V gene encodes CDR1 LNHDA and CDR2 SQIVND (reference sequence). This CDR3 contains 12 residues. The CDR3 sequence: CASSIAGTEAFF. CDR3 nucleotide sequence: TGTGCCAGTAGTATAGCAGGGACTGAAGCTTTCTTT.

This chain joins TRBV5-4 and TRBJ2-2; 8 bases agree with TRBD1. Germline V gene sequence: CDR1 SGHNT, CDR2 YYREEE (reference sequence). V lost 4 bases and J lost 3; bases outside the gene matches: 8. The length of the CDR3 is 16 residues. CDR3 DNA sequence: TGTGCCAGCAGCCCTAAGGACAGGGAGTACACCGGGGAGCTGTTTTTT. Protein product: CASSPKDREYTGELFF.

The chain links TRBV5-1 to TRBJ2-7, with D unclear. Germline V gives CDR1 SGHRS, CDR2 YFSETQ. CDR3 size: 14 residues. Trimming removed 4 bases at V and 2 bases at J, with 13 bases between. The CDR3 nucleotides are TGCGCCAGCAGCAGAGGAACCTCCCCCTACGAGCAGTACTTC. The encoded protein is CASSRGTSPYEQYF.

The V call is TRBV1, the J call TRBJ2-3; TRBD2 reflects the table's D call only, with no check against the DNA. TRBV1 is shown as a pseudogene. The length of the CDR3 is 17 residues. The CDR3 coding sequence is TGCACCAGCAGCCAACTAGCGGGGGGGCGTTTAACAGATACGCAGTATTTT. Translated: CTSSQLAGGRLTDTQYF.

V and J are TRBV6-6 and TRBJ2-7, with D possibly matching TRBD2 (6 bases). CDR3 length: 14 amino acids. The germline gives CDR1 MNHNY, CDR2 SVGAGI (reference sequence). The V end lost 7 bases, the J end lost 7 bases, and 20 bases lay between the germline ends. In nucleotides, the CDR3 is TGTGCCAGCACCTATGGGGCGACCGGAGGGGAGCAGTACTTC. Protein sequence: CASTYGATGGEQYF.

This chain links TRBV4-3 with TRBJ1-1, with unresolved D. CDR1 and CDR2 from the germline V gene are LGHNA and YSLEER. Trimming cost V 0 bases and J 4 bases, with 9 bases left between them. This CDR3 has 14 amino acids. CDR3 residues: CASSQDPAGTEAFF. The CDR3, as DNA: TGCGCCAGCAGCCAAGATCCCGCGGGCACTGAAGCTTTCTTT.

A single count supports this clone. This sequence joins TRBV5-4 and TRBJ1-3; 7 bases are a match to TRBD1. Germline assignment: CDR1 SGHNT and CDR2 YYREEE (reference sequence). The J segment lost 0 bases and the V segment lost 4 bases, leaving 7 bases of the junction unmatched. The CDR3 totals 16 residues. CDR3 amino acids: CASSPGTAYSGNTIYF. Here the CDR3 DNA reads TGTGCCAGCAGCCCCGGGACAGCCTACTCTGGAAACACCATATATTTT.

The rearrangement uses TRBV12-1 and TRBJ1-4; whether TRBD1, the table's D call, matches the DNA was not checked. TRBV12-1 is shown as a pseudogene. The length of the CDR3 is 15 residues. CDR3 protein: CASSFETGWGEKLFF. The CDR3 DNA reads TGTGCCAGCAGCTTTGAGACAGGGTGGGGTGAAAAACTGTTTTTT.

The gene calls are TRBV13 and TRBJ2-1, with 9 positions matching TRBD2. The CDR3 has 15 amino acids. Germline CDR1 is PRHDT and CDR2 is FYEKMQ (reference sequence). The J segment lost 4 bases and the V segment lost 4 bases, leaving 5 bases of the junction unmatched. CDR3 in DNA: TGTGCCAGCAGCTCTCTAGCGGGGTTTTACAATGAGCAGTTCTTC. As protein: CASSSLAGFYNEQFF.

This clone has only one observation. The chain is built from TRBV5-4 and TRBJ1-6; 9 nucleotides align to TRBD1. Per the germline V gene, CDR1 is SGHNT and CDR2 is YYREEE (reference sequence). The CDR3 length is 14 residues. J gave up 9 bases and V 6 bases, and 7 bases lay outside the gene matches. In nucleotides, the CDR3 is TGTGCCAGCACCCTACAGGGGGCGTCTTCACCCCTCCACTTT. Translation: CASTLQGASSPLHF.

The V call is TRBV5-6, the J call TRBJ2-1; 11 bases match TRBD2. Per germline, CDR1 SGHDT and CDR2 YYEEEE. Losses at the gene ends were 4 bases for V and 0 bases for J; bases not matched to a gene: 12. The CDR3 sequence is 19 residues long. CDR3 region: CASSLAASGGFLSYNEQFF. The DNA for the CDR3 is TGTGCCAGCAGCCTGGCGGCTAGCGGGGGGTTCCTCTCCTACAATGAGCAGTTCTTC.

The chain is built from TRBV2 and TRBJ1-2; tentatively, D is TRBD1 (5 bases). This CDR3 comprises 13 residues. The germline gives CDR1 SNHLY, CDR2 FYNNEI. V was trimmed by 4 bases and J by 6 bases, leaving 12 bases between them. CDR3 nucleotides: TGTGCCAGCAGTGGCGACAGTAAGAATGGCTACACCTTC. This encodes CASSGDSKNGYTF.